The clone carrying this T cell receptor (beta chain) was picked up many times. No antigen is known for it. This sample stems from a study of blood T cells in healthy people across ages. Whole-study results and caveats: Older age coincided with a roughly linear decline in TCR beta diversity per million T cells.

The V and J ends lost 6 bases and 0 bases respectively, with 5 bases between them. CDR1 and CDR2 from the germline V gene are MDHEN and SYDVKM. CDR3 length: 12 residues. Combining a sample-barcoded 5' primer with a J-beta primer mix, a second PCR ran for 7 to 11 cycles. Using its own MiXCR run on the 5' RACE reads, TCRdb lists one record per CDR3 protein. The repertoire consists of hundreds of thousands of distinct CDR3 sequences, with around 49% occurring once and the leading ten covering roughly 30%. The rearrangement links TRBV28 to TRBJ1-1; D unresolved. The clonotype was recovered from a woman between 55 and 75 years old in good health. The specimen was blood. The CDR3 DNA follows: TGTGCCAGCAGCCTATTGAACACTGAAGCTTTCTTT. Its protein is CASSLLNTEAFF.